What follows describes a single T cell receptor (beta chain). The sample belongs to a study of blood T cell repertoires in COVID-19. Study in general: T cells, B-cell-depleted T cells, or PBMCs supplied cDNA or gDNA.

The germline V gene has CDR1 SNHLY and CDR2 FYNNEI. This CDR3 comprises 16 residues. The V and J ends lost 6 bases and 3 bases respectively, with 21 bases between them. Repertoires were generated with immunoSEQ multiplex PCR, while TCRdb's copy carries only in-frame clones and drops some. Among some 190,000 clones listed, approximately 80% were seen once. This receptor was taken from a woman aged 50 to 60 with active or convalescent COVID-19. The chain carries TRBV2 and TRBJ2-7; D perhaps matches TRBD2 (6 bases). The sequencing input was peripheral blood. The CDR3 nucleotides read TGTGCCAGCAGGTCTGGGGGGTTTCAGGCCAACTACGAGCAGTACTTC. Protein product: CASRSGGFQANYEQYF.